These T cell receptor beta chains were read from a single sample in a study of T cells after yellow fever vaccination. Using its own MiXCR run on the 5' RACE reads, TCRdb lists one record per CDR3 protein. This sample has more than 300,000 distinct CDR3 sequences, with around a tenth found just once. The specimen comprised CD4+ T cells sorted from PBMCs, sampled 45 days after the yellow fever booster vaccination. The receptors were gathered from a man between 18 and 29 years old who received the YFV17D yellow fever vaccine. Each CDR3 is given without its conserved first and last residue.

v_gene	j_gene	CDR3aa
TRBV7-2	TRBJ2-6	ASSRRDGANVLT
TRBV4-2	TRBJ2-5	ASSQTRNSQETQY
TRBV29-1	TRBJ1-5	SVGNQPQH
TRBV20-1	TRBJ1-1	SARYLARDANTEAF
TRBV5-1	TRBJ2-5	ASSLAQGATQETQY
TRBV12-3/TRBV12-4	TRBJ1-5	ASSSGGRPQH
TRBV4-1	TRBJ2-1	ASRFWARGYDEQF
TRBV5-4	TRBJ2-1	ASSFTAGGLNEQF
TRBV18	TRBJ1-1	ASSPLDMAGTEAF
TRBV5-1	TRBJ2-7	ASSGRGRVAEQY
TRBV7-2	TRBJ2-7	ASSLALGQVREQY
TRBV5-1	TRBJ2-3	ASSPLDRGDTQY
TRBV7-9	TRBJ1-3	ASSFPYSGNTIY
TRBV20-1	TRBJ1-2	SAPARGSGKLGGNYGYT
TRBV6-2/TRBV6-3	TRBJ1-5	ASSYWGDGAQH
TRBV5-1	TRBJ1-2	ASSFGRANGYT
TRBV5-4	TRBJ2-2	ASSSDRGSGELF
TRBV7-9	TRBJ1-4	ASGLRGSTNEKLF
TRBV11-2	TRBJ2-1	ASSLDTAGRREQF
TRBV15	TRBJ1-2	ATSRGGLNYGYT
TRBV5-1	TRBJ2-2	ASSLRQNTGELF
TRBV4-3	TRBJ1-1	ASSRPGLNAF
TRBV7-9	TRBJ2-3	ATPRSTDTQY
TRBV19	TRBJ1-5	ASTPGFPYQPQH
TRBV5-1	TRBJ2-5	ASSLFQRETQY
TRBV5-6	TRBJ1-4	ASSLLVNGEKLF
TRBV6-5	TRBJ2-3	ATRGTSTDTQY
TRBV29-1	TRBJ1-1	SAGDPADTEAF
TRBV4-3	TRBJ1-1	ASSRESPGQGYPEAF
TRBV4-1	TRBJ1-4	ASSQGSSENEKLF
TRBV18	TRBJ2-1	ASSPEGLRYNEQF
TRBV7-2	TRBJ1-2	ASSLARGNGQGNYGYT
TRBV20-1	TRBJ1-5	SAPKVTNQPQH
TRBV20-1	TRBJ2-5	SARWYLAGAQAQY
TRBV6-5	TRBJ1-5	ANPWNQPQH
TRBV11-2	TRBJ2-4	ASSLVRRLPAKNIQY
TRBV18	TRBJ1-1	ASSPTLNTEAF
TRBV12-3/TRBV12-4	TRBJ1-5	ASSLFVLQPQH
TRBV27	TRBJ1-6	ASRPGQGLSPLH
TRBV4-1	TRBJ2-4	ASSQVQLAKNIQY
TRBV18	TRBJ2-2	ASSSRQGGTGELF
TRBV4-1	TRBJ1-6	ASSQGYRFMEARLISPLH
TRBV5-1	TRBJ1-6	ASRIGLQGKNSPLH
TRBV27	TRBJ2-1	ASRQGFANNEQF
TRBV4-1	TRBJ2-7	ASSQERQRYEQY
TRBV20-1	TRBJ1-1	SAPRGMNTEAF
TRBV5-1	TRBJ1-1	ASSLVLGADTEAF
TRBV27	TRBJ1-1	ASSSVLGTEAF